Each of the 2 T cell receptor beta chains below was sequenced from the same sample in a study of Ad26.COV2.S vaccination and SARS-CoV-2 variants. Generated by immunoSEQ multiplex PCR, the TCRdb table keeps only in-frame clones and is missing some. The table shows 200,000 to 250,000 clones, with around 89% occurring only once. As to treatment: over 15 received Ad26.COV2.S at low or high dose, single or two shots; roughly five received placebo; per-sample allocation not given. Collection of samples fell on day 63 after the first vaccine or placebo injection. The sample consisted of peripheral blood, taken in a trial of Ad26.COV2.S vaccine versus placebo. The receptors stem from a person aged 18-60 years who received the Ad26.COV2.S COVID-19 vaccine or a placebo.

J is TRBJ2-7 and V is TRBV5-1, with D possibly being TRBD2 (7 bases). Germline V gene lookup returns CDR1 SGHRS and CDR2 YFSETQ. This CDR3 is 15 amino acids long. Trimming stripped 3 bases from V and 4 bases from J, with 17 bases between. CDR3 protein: CASSSHVGGVYEQYF. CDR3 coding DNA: TGCGCCAGCAGCTCCCATGTAGGGGGGGTTTACGAGCAGTACTTC.

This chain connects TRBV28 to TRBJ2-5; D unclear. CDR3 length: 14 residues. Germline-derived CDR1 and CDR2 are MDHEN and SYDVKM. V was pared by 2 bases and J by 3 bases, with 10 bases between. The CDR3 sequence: CASSLHTEKETQYF. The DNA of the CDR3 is TGTGCCAGCAGTTTACATACAGAGAAAGAGACCCAGTACTTC.